This TCR beta chain was obtained from a study of CD8 T cells in ankylosing spondylitis. Notes on the study in general: Certain motif variants had earlier been reported in reactive arthritis synovial fluid and blood. Ankylosing spondylitis blood appeared to carry a characteristic TCR beta motif of fewer than 10 highly homologous variants.

The length of the CDR3 is 14 residues. Trimming removed 3 bases at V and 2 bases at J, with 10 bases between. This clonotype was seen at least ten times. As yet, its antigen is unknown. Construction of TCR beta libraries was performed using quantitative 5'-RACE with molecular barcodes. TCRdb redid the calling of the 5' RACE reads with MiXCR, one entry per CDR3 protein. This sample has 470,000 or so distinct CDR3 sequences, with roughly 26% found just once. The chain is built from TRBV12-3 or TRBV12-4 and TRBJ1-2, with unresolved D. This receptor was taken from a male donor with ankylosing spondylitis. The source material was blood, either unsorted or a sorted T cell fraction (not recorded which). CDR3 DNA: TGTGCCAGCAGTTTTGGTGGCCCGAACTATGGCTACACCTTC. Translating gives CASSFGGPNYGYTF.